This entry concerns a single TCR beta chain. As processed by the authors: Amplified reference gene primers provided the basis for estimating nucleated cell counts. Generated by immunoSEQ multiplex PCR, the TCRdb table keeps only in-frame clones and is missing some. The DNA was the basis for D and trimming; V, J and clone size are from that table. The sample gives around 61,000 clones, roughly 86% of which show up once; approximately 1.5% is in the top ten. The CDR3 sequence is 16 residues long. V shed 1 base, J shed 3 bases, and the junction held 10 bases outside the gene matches. CDR1 is SQVTM, CDR2 ANQGSEA, per germline. The data stem from a study of blood T cell repertoires in COVID-19. Study context: Donors in the United States, Italy and Spain gave samples during acute or convalescent COVID-19. The analysed material was cDNA or gDNA that came from T cells, B-cell-depleted T cells, or PBMCs.

The sequenced sample consisted of peripheral blood. The V and J genes are TRBV29-1 and TRBJ2-7; TRBD1 matches 9 bases. The TCR originated in a man in his fifties or sixties with acute or convalescent COVID-19. The CDR3 region has the DNA TGCAGCGTTGAAGGGAACCGGGACAGGGAGATCTACGAGCAGTACTTC. It encodes CSVEGNRDREIYEQYF.